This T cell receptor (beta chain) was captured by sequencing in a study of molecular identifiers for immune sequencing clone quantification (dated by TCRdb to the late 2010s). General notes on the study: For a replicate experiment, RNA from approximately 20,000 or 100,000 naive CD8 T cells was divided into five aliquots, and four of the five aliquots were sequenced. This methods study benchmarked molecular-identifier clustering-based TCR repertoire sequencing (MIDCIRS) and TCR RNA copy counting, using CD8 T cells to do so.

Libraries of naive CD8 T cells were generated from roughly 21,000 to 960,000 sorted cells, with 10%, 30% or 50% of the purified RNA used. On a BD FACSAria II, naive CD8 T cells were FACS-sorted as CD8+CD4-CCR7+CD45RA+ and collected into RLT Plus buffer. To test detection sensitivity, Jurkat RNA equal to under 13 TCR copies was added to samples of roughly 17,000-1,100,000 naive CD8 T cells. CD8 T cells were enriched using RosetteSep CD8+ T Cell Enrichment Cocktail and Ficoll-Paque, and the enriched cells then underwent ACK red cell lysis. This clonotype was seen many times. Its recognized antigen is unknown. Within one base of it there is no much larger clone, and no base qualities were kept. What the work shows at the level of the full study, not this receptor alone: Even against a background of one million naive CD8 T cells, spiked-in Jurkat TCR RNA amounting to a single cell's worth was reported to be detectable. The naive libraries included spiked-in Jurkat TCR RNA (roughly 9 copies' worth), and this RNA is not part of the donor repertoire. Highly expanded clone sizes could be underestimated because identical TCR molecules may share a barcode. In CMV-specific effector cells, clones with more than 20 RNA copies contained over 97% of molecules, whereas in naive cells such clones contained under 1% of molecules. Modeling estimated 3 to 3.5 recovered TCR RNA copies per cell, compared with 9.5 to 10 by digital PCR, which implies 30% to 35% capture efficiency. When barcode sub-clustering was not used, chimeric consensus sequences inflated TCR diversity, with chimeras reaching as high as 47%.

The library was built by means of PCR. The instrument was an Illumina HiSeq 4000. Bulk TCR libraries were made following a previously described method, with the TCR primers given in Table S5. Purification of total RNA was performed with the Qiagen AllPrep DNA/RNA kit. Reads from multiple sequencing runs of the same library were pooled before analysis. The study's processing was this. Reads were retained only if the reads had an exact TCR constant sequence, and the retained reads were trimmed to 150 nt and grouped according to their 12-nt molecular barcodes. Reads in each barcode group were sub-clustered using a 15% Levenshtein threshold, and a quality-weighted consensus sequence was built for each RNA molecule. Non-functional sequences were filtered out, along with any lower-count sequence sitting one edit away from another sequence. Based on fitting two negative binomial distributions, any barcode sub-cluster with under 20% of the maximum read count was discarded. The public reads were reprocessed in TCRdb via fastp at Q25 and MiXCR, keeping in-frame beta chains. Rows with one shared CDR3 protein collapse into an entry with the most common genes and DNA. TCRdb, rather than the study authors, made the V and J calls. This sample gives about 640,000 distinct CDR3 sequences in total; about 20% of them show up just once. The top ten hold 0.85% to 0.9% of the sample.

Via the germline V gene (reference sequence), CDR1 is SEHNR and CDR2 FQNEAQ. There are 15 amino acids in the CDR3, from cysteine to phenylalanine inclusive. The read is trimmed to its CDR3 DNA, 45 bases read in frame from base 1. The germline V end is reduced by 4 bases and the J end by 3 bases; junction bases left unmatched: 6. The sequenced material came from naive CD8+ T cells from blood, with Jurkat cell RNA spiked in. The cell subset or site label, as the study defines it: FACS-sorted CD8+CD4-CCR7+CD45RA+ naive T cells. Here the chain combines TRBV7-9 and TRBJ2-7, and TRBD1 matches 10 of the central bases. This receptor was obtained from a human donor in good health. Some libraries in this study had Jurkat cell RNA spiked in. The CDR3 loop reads CASSSTGQGDYEQYF. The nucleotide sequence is TGTGCCAGCAGCTCCACCGGACAGGGGGACTACGAGCAGTACTTC.